This T cell receptor (beta chain) derives from a study of blood T cell repertoires in COVID-19 (dated by TCRdb to the early 2020s). Regarding the study in general: The collaborator samples originated in the United States, Italy and Spain and spanned the acute and convalescent phases of COVID-19. The samples were drawn from two sources: the first 160 participants of the ongoing ImmuneRACE study, and 1,200 or so subjects contributed by 6 global collaborators. Subjects who had been exposed to COVID-19, were actively infected with it, or had recovered from it provided the deeply sampled blood TCRbeta repertoires that made up the dataset. Nearly every sample came with metadata listing a de-identified subject ID, COVID-19 status, age in years and sex. The repertoires were made available in a free public database intended to serve as a resource for research on the immune response to SARS-CoV-2. Where available, HLA class I and class II types were obtained from metadata supplied by the sample provider rather than from assay-based typing. The prospective study material was composed of cDNA or gDNA derived from T cells, B-cell-depleted T cells, or PBMCs.

One collaborating source in Seattle enrolled patients while the patients were actively infected and followed the patients over time throughout the course of disease. Each collaborating institution followed its own protocols to collect whole blood in K2EDTA tubes. For TCRbeta analysis, collaborator samples were shipped as frozen whole blood, as isolated PBMCs, or as DNA extracted from either sample type. Remarks on this clone: The antigen it recognizes is unknown. Base qualities are missing; no much larger clone stands one base away. The sample holds other DNA sequences that translate to the same CDR3.

Broader findings and caveats from the paper: The quantity of clinical and demographic metadata differed by source and by participant and was supplied without curation.

The immunoSEQ Assay, a bias-controlled multiplex PCR, was used to amplify TCRbeta CDR3 regions from genomic DNA. In the source study's methods: The number of nucleated cells in each sample was estimated by amplification of reference gene primers within the assay. To quantify the absolute abundance of each unique TCRbeta CDR3 rearrangement, sequence reads were collapsed and filtered. For each sample, productive Simpson clonality was calculated as the square root of Simpson's diversity index across productive rearrangements. TCRdb obtained this table from immuneACCESS and retained in-frame rearrangements with V and J assigned. These tables miss some clones; where compared with another copy, unresolved V genes account for less than half of the shortfall, and the remainder is unexplained. That table gives V, J and clone size, and the DNA gave D and trimming. For this sample the table gives around 400,000 clones, of which more than 70% were detected only once. The ten largest account for about 9.4% of the sample.

The CDR1 and CDR2 encoded by the germline V gene are MDHEN and SYDVKM. V is pruned by 7 bases and J by 4 bases, leaving 4 bases of the junction without a gene match. From cysteine to phenylalanine, the CDR3 is 13 amino acids long. Only the CDR3 DNA is retained, 39 bases long and in frame from the first base. The source material was peripheral blood. The chain couples TRBV28 to TRBJ1-5; 7 central nucleotides agree with TRBD1. The receptor was isolated from a woman aged 25-40 years with COVID-19, enrolled during active disease. The DNA is TGTGCCAGCATCCCAGGGGGTAATCAGCCCCAGCATTTT. Its translation reads: CASIPGGNQPQHF.